This TCR beta chain came from a study of STAT3 mutations in large granular lymphocyte leukemia. The data were produced by immunoSEQ multiplex PCR, yet TCRdb's version contains in-frame clones alone and is incomplete. The sample contains roughly 22,000 clones, about 95% of which appear only once. About this clone itself: Its antigen is not known.

Points from the study as a whole: In T-cell large granular lymphocyte leukemia, about half of patients showed multiple immunodominant subclonotypes.

Trimming removed 0 bases from V and 2 bases from J, with 12 bases in between. The CDR3 extends over 15 amino acids. In germline, CDR1 is SGHRS, CDR2 YFSETQ. Sequenced material: peripheral blood mononuclear cells. The rearrangement links TRBV5-1 to TRBJ2-7, with D maybe TRBD1 (6 bases). The source of this sequence is a man aged 35 to 55 with T-cell large granular lymphocyte leukemia. Some clones in this sample may be carry-over from other donors' samples. CDR3 amino acids: CASSLGRDITYEQYF. In DNA form, the CDR3 reads TGCGCCAGCAGCTTGGGTAGGGACATCACCTACGAGCAGTACTTC.